One and the same sample provided the 28 T cell receptor beta chains below, sequenced in a study of PD-1 blockade in classical Hodgkin lymphoma (dated by TCRdb to 2018 to 2020). The method behind the library was the immunoSEQ multiplex PCR assay. TCRdb re-hosts the immuneACCESS table, in-frame sequences only. Its copies lack some clones; in the studies checked, an unresolved V gene accounts for under half of them, and the cause for the rest is not known. The sample table records about 35,000 clones; about nine tenths of these occur just once. Around 0.25% of the sample is in the top ten clones. Sample time point, as interpreted from the label and publication: cycle 1 day 1 (C1D1), immediately before nivolumab initiation. All trial patients had relapsed after autologous stem cell transplantation, with cohorts A, B and C differing in prior brentuximab vedotin exposure. Magnetic negative selection with a Miltenyi CD4+ T cell isolation kit was used to purify CD4+ T cells from thawed PBMCs.

Sequenced material: CD4+ T cells from blood, taken at baseline. The source of these receptors is a human donor with classical Hodgkin lymphoma.

V is TRBV5-4 and J is TRBJ2-3, with 7 positions matching TRBD2. V lost 3 bases, J lost 2 bases, and 3 bases stayed unmatched. The germline V gene has CDR1 SGHNT and CDR2 YYREEE (reference sequence). The CDR3 totals 14 residues. CDR3 loop: CASSWGGLTDTQYF. The CDR3 coding sequence is TGTGCCAGCAGCTGGGGGGGACTCACAGATACGCAGTATTTT. Full variable domain (missing parts from reference TRBV5-4 and TRBJ2-3): ETGVTQSPTHLIKTRGQQVTLRCSSQSGHNTVSWYQQALGQGPQFIFQYYREEENGRGNFPPRFSGLQFPNYSSELNVNALELDDSALYLCASSWGGLTDTQYFGPGTRLTVL.

This chain links TRBV6-5 with TRBJ1-1, with unresolved D. From germline, CDR1 is MNHEY and CDR2 SVGAGI. CDR3 length equals 15 residues. Between the trimmed V and J ends, which lost 0 bases and 0 bases, there was a span of 8 bases. CDR3 nucleotide sequence: TGTGCCAGCAGTTACTCGAATGCCTTGAACACTGAAGCTTTCTTT. Translation: CASSYSNALNTEAFF.

The gene calls are TRBV28 and TRBJ2-5, with TRBD2 matching over 7 bases. CDR3 length equals 15 residues. Germline V CDR1 and CDR2: MDHEN, SYDVKM. V was pared by 6 bases and J by 2 bases, with 9 bases of the junction left unmatched. The CDR3, as DNA: TGTGCCAGCAGCCCAAAGCGGGGAGTTCAAGAGACCCAGTACTTC. Translated: CASSPKRGVQETQYF.

The chain carries TRBV6-5 and TRBJ2-1, with TRBD2 identical over 13 bases. The junction had 6 bases not matched to a gene; V was cut back by 5 bases and J by 8 bases. The CDR3 extends over 15 amino acids. Per germline, CDR1 MNHEY and CDR2 SVGAGI. CDR3: CASSTSGRAVDEQFF. The DNA for the CDR3 is TGTGCCAGCAGTACTAGCGGGAGGGCCGTTGATGAGCAGTTCTTC.

This clone was seen once. V is TRBV10-1 and J is TRBJ2-7, with D possibly being TRBD1 (6 bases). Germline loops: CDR1 WNHNN, CDR2 SYGVQD (reference sequence). The V gene lost 10 bases and the J gene lost 5 bases, with 15 bases spanning the gap. This CDR3 is 12 amino acids long. CDR3 amino acids: CATPGQYHEQYF. In DNA form, the CDR3 reads TGCGCCACTCCGGGACAATACCACGAGCAGTACTTC.

This clone was recorded only once. The chain links TRBV28 to TRBJ2-3; D call uncertain. Germline V gene data show CDR1 as MDHEN and CDR2 as SYDVKM. Trimming left V 6 bases short and J 1 base short, with 17 bases between. The CDR3 loop spans 16 amino acids. CDR3 DNA: TGTGCCAGCAGCCTCGAAGCACTCAGCGGCACAGATACGCAGTATTTT. It yields the protein CASSLEALSGTDTQYF.

This clone appeared once. This chain links TRBV5-1 with TRBJ2-3, with 14 bases that match TRBD2. The CDR3 runs to 14 residues. Germline CDR1 reads SGHRS; CDR2 reads YFSETQ. J was trimmed by 8 bases and V by 6 bases; bases with no gene match: 5. The CDR3 DNA is TGCGCCAGCACCGGGACTAGCGGGAGAGGTACGCAGTATTTT. Its translation: CASTGTSGRGTQYF.

The chain is built from TRBV5-4 and TRBJ1-1, with no clear D. Trimming removed 0 bases at V and 6 bases at J, with 9 bases between. CDR3 length: 13 residues. Germline V gene data show CDR1 as SGHNT and CDR2 as YYREEE (reference sequence). In nucleotides, the CDR3 is TGTGCCAGCAGCTTGGTGGGTGGGCCTGAAGCTTTCTTT. Translating it yields CASSLVGGPEAFF.

V and J are TRBV7-8 and TRBJ1-3; D gene uncertain. Deletions cut 6 bases from V and 4 bases from J, with 22 bases between. The CDR3 is 17 amino acids. Germline assignment: CDR1 SGHVS and CDR2 FQNEAQ. The CDR3 DNA sequence: TGTGCCAGCAGTAGTTTCGTACAGACGCGCCGGGGAAACACCATATATTTT. Encoded protein: CASSSFVQTRRGNTIYF.

This clone showed up just once. V is TRBV13 and J is TRBJ2-1, with D maybe TRBD2 (5 bases). V lost 5 bases and J lost 7, with 18 bases in between. Germline-derived CDR1 and CDR2 are PRHDT and FYEKMQ (reference sequence). The CDR3 sequence is 15 residues long. The CDR3: CASSPPVVARNEQFF. CDR3 in DNA: TGTGCCAGCAGCCCGCCTGTGGTAGCGAGGAATGAGCAGTTCTTC.

The chain is built from TRBV29-1 and TRBJ1-2; the D gene is possibly TRBD1 (5 bases). The germline CDR1 and CDR2 sequences are SQVTM and ANQGSEA. Trimming left V 8 bases short and J 4 bases short, with 14 bases between. There are 12 residues in the CDR3. As DNA, the CDR3 is TGCAGCTCAAACCGGGACGGCTATGGCTACACCTTC. Translating gives CSSNRDGYGYTF.

This chain joins TRBV5-5 and TRBJ2-3; D remains unclear. V dropped 0 bases and J dropped 4 bases, with 9 bases sitting between them. Germline CDR1 is SGHKS and CDR2 is YYEKEE (reference sequence). There are 14 residues in the CDR3. The CDR3: CASSLEGISDTQYF. In DNA form, the CDR3 reads TGTGCCAGCAGCTTGGAGGGTATTTCAGATACGCAGTATTTT.

V gene TRBV6-6 combines with J gene TRBJ1-1; unclear D gene. Germline lookup yields CDR1 MNHNY and CDR2 SVGAGI (reference sequence). Trimming stripped 2 bases from V and 0 bases from J, with 1 base between. The CDR3 is 12 amino acids. DNA for the CDR3: TGTGCCAGCAGTTACGTGAACACTGAAGCTTTCTTT. This sequence encodes CASSYVNTEAFF.

The rearrangement uses TRBV28 and TRBJ1-5; D is undetermined. The germline V gene has CDR1 MDHEN and CDR2 SYDVKM. The V end was cut by 7 bases, the J end by 7 bases, with 17 bases between. The CDR3 totals 14 residues. The CDR3 is CASTPRELGQPQHF. CDR3 DNA sequence: TGTGCCAGCACCCCGAGGGAGTTGGGGCAGCCCCAGCATTTT.

CDR3 sequence: CASRVTGGNTEAFF. The CDR3 DNA sequence: TGTGCCAGCAGGGTTACAGGGGGCAACACTGAAGCTTTCTTT. This chain links TRBV6-1 with TRBJ1-1; 9 nucleotides align to TRBD1. This CDR3 contains 14 residues. Unmatched junction bases numbered 4, after V lost 6 bases and J lost 2 bases. The germline CDR1 and CDR2 sequences are MNHNS and SASEGT.

This clone was seen only a few times. V and J are TRBV6-6 and TRBJ1-1, with D unclear. V lost 7 bases and J 1 base, leaving 7 bases between the germline ends. The CDR3 has 12 residues. Germline-derived CDR1 and CDR2 are MNHNY and SVGAGI (reference sequence). CDR3 nucleotide sequence: TGTGCCAGCAATCGGCCGAACACTGAAGCTTTCTTT. This encodes CASNRPNTEAFF.

The rearrangement joins TRBV10-2 to TRBJ1-5; no clear D. Germline V gene lookup returns CDR1 WSHSY and CDR2 SAAADI. The germline V and J ends were trimmed by 6 bases and 2 bases, with 14 bases remaining between them. CDR3 length: 15 residues. As DNA, the CDR3 is TGCGCCAGCAGGGGAGCCGCCGGGGGCAATCAGCCCCAGCATTTT. This gives the protein CASRGAAGGNQPQHF.

The chain carries TRBV27 and TRBJ2-1; D ambiguous. Trimming shortened V by 8 bases and J by 5 bases, and 10 bases separated the two germline ends. The CDR3 is made up of 12 amino acids. Germline CDR1 and CDR2: MNHEY and SMNVEV (reference sequence). The CDR3 sequence is CASQGFNNEQFF. In nucleotides, the CDR3 is TGTGCCAGCCAAGGTTTCAACAATGAGCAGTTCTTC.

V and J are TRBV7-9 and TRBJ2-5, with 11 bases fitting TRBD2. The end of the DNA aligns better with TRBJ2-7, so the J call may be wrong. CDR1 and CDR2 from the germline V gene are SEHNR and FQNEAQ (reference sequence). The CDR3 sequence is 16 residues long. CDR3 region: CASSHPGLAASYEQYF. CDR3 in DNA: TGTGCCAGCAGCCACCCGGGACTAGCGGCCTCCTACGAGCAGTACTTC.

The chain is built from TRBV28 and TRBJ1-1, with D perhaps TRBD1 (5 bases). CDR1 MDHEN and CDR2 SYDVKM come from the germline V gene. This CDR3 is 14 amino acids long. V lost 10 bases, J lost 0 bases, and 15 bases lay in between. CDR3: CATRNVGVNTEAFF. For the CDR3, the DNA is TGTGCCACTCGCAACGTGGGGGTGAACACTGAAGCTTTCTTT.

V is TRBV5-4 and J is TRBJ1-5, with TRBD1 as a possible D gene (5 bases). Germline-derived CDR1 and CDR2 are SGHNT and YYREEE (reference sequence). Between the trimmed V and J ends, which lost 0 bases and 6 bases, there was a span of 10 bases. This CDR3 spans 14 amino acids. The CDR3 bases are TGTGCCAGCAGCTTGGGAGGGCAGGGTCAGCCCCAGCATTTT. Amino acids: CASSLGGQGQPQHF.

This chain uses TRBV19 with TRBJ1-5; no reliable D call. CDR3 size: 13 residues. V was shortened by 6 bases and J by 5 bases, with 11 bases between the two germline ends. Germline CDR1 and CDR2: LNHDA and SQIVND (reference sequence). The CDR3 region is CASRFVEDQPQHF. In nucleotides, the CDR3 is TGTGCCAGTAGATTTGTAGAGGATCAGCCCCAGCATTTT.

This chain connects TRBV6-1 to TRBJ1-5; a weak D match, TRBD1 (5 bases). The CDR3 spans 20 residues. The V and J ends lost 1 base and 0 bases respectively, with 22 bases between them. Germline CDR1 is MNHNS and CDR2 is SASEGT. CDR3 DNA sequence: TGTGCCAGCAGTGAAGACTCCGGGACCATGGGAATATATAGCAATCAGCCCCAGCATTTT. The encoded protein is CASSEDSGTMGIYSNQPQHF.

CDR3 region: CASSLDSNQPQHF. For the CDR3, the DNA is TGTGCCAGCAGCCTCGATAGCAATCAGCCCCAGCATTTT. The genes are TRBV14 and TRBJ1-5; no firm D call. This CDR3 spans 13 amino acids. Trimming removed 4 bases from V and 0 bases from J, with 4 bases in between. The germline V gene has CDR1 SGHDN and CDR2 FVKESK.

The chain has TRBV30 and TRBJ1-4, with 9 bases aligning to TRBD1. After removal of 2 bases from V and 2 bases from J, the junction contained 9 bases not matched to a gene. There are 17 residues in the CDR3. Germline lookup yields CDR1 GTSNPN and CDR2 SVGIG (reference sequence). This chain's CDR3 is CAWSITGGARTNEKLFF. The CDR3 DNA sequence: TGTGCCTGGAGTATTACAGGGGGCGCCCGGACTAATGAAAAACTGTTTTTT.

This clone appeared once. J is TRBJ1-1 and V is TRBV18; 10 bases align to TRBD1. The junction had 7 bases not matched to a gene; V was cut back by 2 bases and J by 4 bases. This CDR3 is 16 amino acids long. The germline CDR1 and CDR2 sequences are KGHSH and LQKENI. CDR3 bases: TGTGCCAGCTCACCATCGACAGGGGGCGAGGTCACTGAAGCTTTCTTT. Protein product: CASSPSTGGEVTEAFF.

CDR3 sequence reads: CASSLSRDEQYF. The CDR3 bases are TGCGCCAGCAGCTTGAGCAGGGACGAGCAGTACTTC. This chain joins TRBV5-1 and TRBJ2-7, with D possibly being TRBD1 (5 bases). Trimming took off 1 base at V and 5 bases at J, with 7 bases between the two ends. The CDR3 extends over 12 amino acids. Germline CDR1 is SGHRS and CDR2 is YFSETQ.

The chain has TRBV2 and TRBJ1-1; 10 nucleotides agree with TRBD1. There are 13 residues in the CDR3. Per germline, CDR1 SNHLY and CDR2 FYNNEI. The V gene end was trimmed by 8 bases and the J gene end by 3 bases; junction bases not matched to a gene: 3. CDR3 residues: CASPGTGDTEAFF. Here the CDR3 DNA reads TGTGCCAGCCCGGGGACAGGGGACACTGAAGCTTTCTTT.